The 9 T cell receptor beta chains presented below share a single source sample, sequenced in a study of T cell clonality in common variable immunodeficiency. Study-wide results and limits: Fewer deletions and N-nucleotide insertions were reportedly seen in common variable immunodeficiency TCR beta sequences.

TCRdb keeps only in-frame clones here, not all; method: immunoSEQ multiplex PCR. The sample holds more than 13,000 clones, and no clone turns up only once. For these TCRs, the target antigens are not known. Sequenced input: peripheral blood mononuclear cells. The receptors stem from a human donor with common variable immunodeficiency.

Concerning this clone: The observed sequence ends 3 residues before the CDR3 terminus, with the missing tail filled in from the germline J gene. The rearrangement uses TRBV30 and TRBJ2-4, with D perhaps matching TRBD2 (6 bases). The germline V gene encodes CDR1 GTSNPN and CDR2 SVGIG (reference sequence). This CDR3 contains 15 residues. V was clipped by 7 bases and J by 0 bases, with 16 bases between them. CDR3 DNA, as far as it was read: TGTGCCTCCCGGGGCGGGGTACTAGCCAAAAACATT. The encoded protein is CASRGGVLAKNI. The whole CDR3 protein is CASRGGVLAKNIQYF.

This clone was detected a few times. The read is 3 residues too short to cover the CDR3 end, so that end is filled in from the germline J gene. This sequence joins TRBV7-9 and TRBJ2-3; D possibly corresponds to TRBD1 (6 bases). Trimming took off 3 bases at V and 2 bases at J, with 12 bases between the two ends. The germline CDR1 and CDR2 sequences are SEHNR and FQNEAQ (reference sequence). This CDR3 is 15 amino acids long. Here the CDR3 reads CASSFPQGLTDTQYF. The sequenced CDR3 bases are TGTGCCAGCAGCTTCCCTCAGGGGCTCACAGATACG.

With regard to this clone: The CDR3 end is not reached by the read, which stops 3 residues before it; the germline J gene fills it in. The gene calls are TRBV19 and TRBJ2-7, with 7 nucleotides matching TRBD2. CDR1 and CDR2 (germline): LNHDA, SQIVND (reference sequence). Trimming at V came to 5 bases and at J to 0 bases, leaving 4 bases not matched to a gene. This CDR3 is built from 14 residues. This CDR3 reads CASSLAGDSYEQYF. Incomplete CDR3 DNA: TGTGCCAGTAGTCTTGCGGGGGACTCCTACGAG.

This clone came up a few times. Read data end 3 residues before the CDR3 end; the end is taken from the germline J gene. The chain recombines TRBV18 with TRBJ1-3, with 12 bases matching TRBD1. The CDR3 sequence is 17 residues long. J gave up 4 bases and V 2 bases, and 6 bases lay outside the gene matches. Germline V gene data show CDR1 as KGHSH and CDR2 as LQKENI. The CDR3 sequence is CASSPSAGTGGGNTIYF. The sequenced CDR3 bases are TGTGCCAGCTCACCATCAGCGGGGACAGGGGGCGGAAACACC.

This clone was picked up a small number of times. The part of the CDR3 DNA that was read is TGTGCCAGCAGCCGCAGGGTACAAGACGATTCACCC. Residues: CASSRRVQDDSP. From start to end, the CDR3 is CASSRRVQDDSPLHF. The chain couples TRBV2 to TRBJ1-6, with a possible D match to TRBD1 (5 bases). The read is 3 residues too short to cover the CDR3 end, so that end is filled in from the germline J gene. The CDR3 extends over 15 amino acids. Trimming removed 6 bases at V and 8 bases at J, with 17 bases between. Germline assignment: CDR1 SNHLY and CDR2 FYNNEI.

Worth noting for this clone: The read halts 3 residues ahead of the CDR3 end, with the missing end drawn from the germline J gene. This chain connects TRBV18 to TRBJ1-4; D not certain. This CDR3 region has 14 residues. Germline V lookup: CDR1 KGHSH, CDR2 LQKENI. Trimming left V 1 base short and J 3 bases short, with 6 bases between. The CDR3 sequence is CASSPRAANEKLFF. CDR3 DNA (partial): TGTGCCAGCTCACCACGGGCCGCTAATGAAAAA.

This clone was observed a few times. The read gets to within 3 residues of the CDR3 end, and the germline J gene fills in the rest. This rearrangement joins TRBV19 to TRBJ2-7; TRBD1 matches 10 bases. This CDR3 spans 14 amino acids. Germline V gene lookup returns CDR1 LNHDA and CDR2 SQIVND (reference sequence). The ends lost 7 bases at V and 3 bases at J; junction bases unmatched: 6. The sequenced CDR3 bases are TGTGCCAGTACCCCGACAGGGGGCAGCTACGAG. It codes for CASTPTGGSYE. The complete CDR3 protein is CASTPTGGSYEQYF. Filled out from reference TRBV19 and TRBJ2-7, the complete variable domain reads DGGITQSPKYLFRKEGQNVTLSCEQNLNHDAMYWYRQDPGQGLRLIYYSQIVNDFQKGDIAEGYSVSREKKESFPLTVTSAQKNPTAFYLCASTPTGGSYEQYFGPGTRLTVT.

Partial CDR3 DNA: TGCGCCAGCAGCCCCCGGGGGTTCTACGAG. Its protein product is CASSPRGFYE. The whole CDR3 protein is CASSPRGFYEQYF. The J gene is TRBJ2-7, the V gene TRBV23-1; the D gene is possibly TRBD2 (6 bases). The read finishes 3 residues shy of the CDR3 end, and the germline J gene is used to complete it. TRBV23-1 is noted as an ORF with a role that remains uncertain. This CDR3 region has 13 residues. Deletions cut 6 bases from V and 3 bases from J, with 12 bases between.

This clone is classed as medium-sized (0.01 to 0.1%). The sequence runs out 3 residues before the end of the CDR3; the remainder is reconstructed from the germline J gene. This chain links TRBV5-1 with TRBJ1-1; TRBD1 aligns across 7 bases. This CDR3 has 15 amino acids. With 3 bases clipped from V and 2 bases from J, the junction kept 7 bases outside the gene matches. The V gene's germline CDR1 is SGHRS and CDR2 YFSETQ. CDR3 DNA (partial): TGCGCCAGCAGCTCCTGGGACAGTGGAAACACTGAA. Translated, it gives CASSSWDSGNTE. The full CDR3 protein reads CASSSWDSGNTEAFF.